This T cell receptor beta chain is drawn from a study of blood T cell repertoires in COVID-19. Germline V gene sequence: CDR1 SGHDN, CDR2 FVKESK. This CDR3 is 15 amino acids long. After removal of 4 bases from V and 7 bases from J, the junction contained 10 bases not matched to a gene. The method was immunoSEQ multiplex PCR; TCRdb's version includes in-frame clones alone and lacks a portion of them. The sample consists of about 280,000 clones, 85% to 90% of them appearing once. The TCR originated in a woman aged 55-69 years who had recovered from COVID-19. The rearrangement uses TRBV14 and TRBJ2-4; 7 nucleotides agree with TRBD1. Sequenced material: PBMCs or T cells enriched from blood (not recorded which). The CDR3: CASSPRLGGSNIQYF. The CDR3, as DNA: TGTGCCAGCAGCCCCCGCCTAGGGGGCTCTAACATTCAGTACTTC.